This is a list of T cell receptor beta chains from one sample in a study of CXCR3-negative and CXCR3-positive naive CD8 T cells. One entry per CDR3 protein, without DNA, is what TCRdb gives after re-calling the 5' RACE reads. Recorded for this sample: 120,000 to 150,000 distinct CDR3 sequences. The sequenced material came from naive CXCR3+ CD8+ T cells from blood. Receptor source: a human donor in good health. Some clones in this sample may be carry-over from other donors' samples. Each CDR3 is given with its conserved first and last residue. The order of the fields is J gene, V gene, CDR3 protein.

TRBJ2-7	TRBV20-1	CSATPTFGSYEQYF
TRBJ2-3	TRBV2	CASSPDGGAYSDTQYF
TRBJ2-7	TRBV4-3	CASSQVGTGIYEQYF
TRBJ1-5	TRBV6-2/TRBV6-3	CASRPAGEAYSNQPQHF
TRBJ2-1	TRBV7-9	CASTLQGEEQFF
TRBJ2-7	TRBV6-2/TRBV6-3	CASRDRDHYEQYF
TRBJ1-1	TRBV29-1	CSVDRGLNTEAFF
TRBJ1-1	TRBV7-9	CSSSFPEDSNTEAFF
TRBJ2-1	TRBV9	CASSVPSGGDWDEQFF
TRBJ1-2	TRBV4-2	CASSEGSKAHGYTF
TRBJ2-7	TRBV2	CASTDETGGFSSYEQYF
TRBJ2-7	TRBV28	CASSPGGEQYF
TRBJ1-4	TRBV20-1	CSAREGAGEKLFF
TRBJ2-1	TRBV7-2	CASSWTGELYNEQFF
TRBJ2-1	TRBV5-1	CASSSTSGAYNEQFF
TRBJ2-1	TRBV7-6	CASSLAPGLAGGPAYNEQFF
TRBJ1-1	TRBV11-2	CASSLGMNTEAFF
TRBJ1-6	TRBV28	CASSLRWTRTGINSPLHF
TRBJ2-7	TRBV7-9	CASSRTSGSFHEQYF
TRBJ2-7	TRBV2	CASSESPGTGMYEQYF
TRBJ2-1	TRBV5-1	CASSTLQGGSDNEQFF
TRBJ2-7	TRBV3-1	CASSQEGSSYEQYF
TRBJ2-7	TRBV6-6	CASSRSPGTATDEQYF
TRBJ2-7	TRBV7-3	CASSFGPPYEQYF
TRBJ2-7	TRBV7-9	CASSSGQPPVLYEQYF
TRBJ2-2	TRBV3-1	CASLSGGSVYTAPNTGELFF
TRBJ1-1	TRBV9	CASSASNTEAFF
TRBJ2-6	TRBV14	CASSLTVPGAGANVLTF
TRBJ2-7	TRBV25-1	CASSFTGYEQYF
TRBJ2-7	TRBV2	CASSTWTSGSTNEQYF
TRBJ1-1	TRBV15	CATSRPRDTGTEAFF
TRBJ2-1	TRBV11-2	CASSDGTTDGDEQFF
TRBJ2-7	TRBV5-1	CASSLTSGTHEQYF
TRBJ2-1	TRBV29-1	CSVFLGLEQFF
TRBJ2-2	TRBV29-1	CSVGTTNTGELFF
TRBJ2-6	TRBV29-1	CSVEELVSGANVLTF
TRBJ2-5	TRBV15	CATSRQETQYF
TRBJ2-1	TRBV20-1	CSARVDRSSYNEQFF
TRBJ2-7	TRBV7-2	CASSLGGFPTYEQYF
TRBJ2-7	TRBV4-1	CASSQDQLPAGVLYEQYF
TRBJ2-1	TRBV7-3	CASSDGLGQSSYNEQFF
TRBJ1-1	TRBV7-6	CASSLGEWYTEAFF
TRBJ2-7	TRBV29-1	CSVEVEGAAEQYF
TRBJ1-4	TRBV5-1	CASSLSSATNEKLFF
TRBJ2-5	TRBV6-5	CASSLDRGLGETQYF
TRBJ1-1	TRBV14	CASSQGGSVEGEAFF
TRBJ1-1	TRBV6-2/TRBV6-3	CASEYQGGSNTEAFF
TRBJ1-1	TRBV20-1	CSARERGQNMNTEAFF
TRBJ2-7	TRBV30	CAWSGQGYEQYF
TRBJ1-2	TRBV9	CASSVDIGYGYTF
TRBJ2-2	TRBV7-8	CASSPKEQAANTGELFF
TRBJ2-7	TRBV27	CASSFGGQVYEQYF
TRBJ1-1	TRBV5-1	CASSPTIRTEAFF
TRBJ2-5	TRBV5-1	CASSLDLYQGNQETQYF
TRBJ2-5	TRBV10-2	CASKIGSEAEETQYF
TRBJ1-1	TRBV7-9	CASSLDLQGAAFF
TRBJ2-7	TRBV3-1	CASSQEYAGPYEQYF
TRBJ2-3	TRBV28	CASSLRATDTQYF